A few counts support the clone carrying this TCR beta chain. In the authors' workflow: Amplification from reference gene primers served as the basis for estimated nucleated cell counts. TCRdb's table, derived via immunoSEQ multiplex PCR, lists solely in-frame clones and lacks some. V, J and clone size are taken as reported in that table, and D and trimming were inferred from the DNA itself. The sample records more than 150,000 clones, over 75% being singletons. Germline V gene data show CDR1 as SGHTA and CDR2 as FQGNSA. V lost 3 bases, J lost 5 bases, and 10 bases lay in between. The CDR3 runs to 14 residues. This sample is part of a study of blood T cell repertoires in COVID-19. Overall study: Acute-phase and convalescent COVID-19 samples originated in the United States, Italy and Spain. From T cells, B-cell-depleted T cells, or PBMCs came the material, which was cDNA or gDNA.

The clonotype was recovered from a woman aged 70-85 years with acute or convalescent COVID-19. The rearrangement links TRBV7-2 to TRBJ2-2, with TRBD1 as a possible D gene (6 bases). Source material: peripheral blood. The DNA for the CDR3 is TGTGCCAGCAGCTTCCAGGGGATGACCGGGGAGCTGTTTTTT. Encoded protein: CASSFQGMTGELFF. Supplemented by reference TRBV7-2 and TRBJ2-2, the full variable domain reads GAGVSQSPSNKVTEKGKDVELRCDPISGHTALYWYRQSLGQGLEFLIYFQGNSAPDKSGLPSDRFSAERTGGSVSTLTIQRTQQEDSAVYLCASSFQGMTGELFFGEGSRLTVL.